The source of this T cell receptor (beta chain) is a study of graft-versus-host responses after intestinal transplantation. Study-level information: Uniformly, recipients were administered anti-thymocyte globulin induction with subsequent tacrolimus and steroids for around 3 years. Whole-study results and caveats: Recipient marrow harbored GvH clones, some of which surfaced first in ileum or blood. Allograft graft-versus-host to host-versus-graft clonal ratios ran high in patients with graft-donor T cell macrochimerism.

Repertoires were generated with immunoSEQ multiplex PCR, while TCRdb's copy carries only in-frame clones and drops some. Counted here are about 130,000 clones, about 92% occurring once; the ten biggest clones make up around 0.15%. The CDR3 contains 14 residues. In germline, CDR1 is SGDLS, CDR2 YYNGEE. V shed 2 bases and J shed 2 bases, with 9 bases lying between them. This clone was observed once. No antigen is known for it. The chain uses TRBV9 and TRBJ2-3; D might be TRBD2 (5 bases). The clonotype originates from a human donor who received an intestinal transplant. Material: unstimulated CD4+ T cells sorted from spleen or lymph node cells, obtained before intestinal transplant. For the CDR3, the DNA is TGTGCCAGCAGCGTCGCGGGTTTCACAGATACGCAGTATTTT. It specifies CASSVAGFTDTQYF.